The clone carrying this T cell receptor (beta chain) was recorded once. Its specificity is unknown. This CDR3 is also generated by other DNA sequences in the sample. Data came from immunoSEQ multiplex PCR; TCRdb stores just in-frame clones and leaves some out. The sample has 600,000 or so clones; roughly 95% are singletons. Naive-designated CD8 cells lacked CD45RO, were positively enriched for CCR7, and omitted terminally differentiated effector memory CD45RA+ cells. This sample is part of a study of shared clonotypes between healthy human individuals. Across the whole study: Donors were a couple of women and a few men aged 18 to 49.

Study-level findings and limits: There were few donors, and this limited the genetic and exposure-history diversity represented.

The CDR3 spans 14 residues. With 5 bases clipped from V and 4 bases from J, the junction kept 5 bases outside the gene matches. The germline gives CDR1 MNHEY, CDR2 SMNVEV (reference sequence). Sequenced: naive CD8+ T cells sorted from blood. The clonotype comes from a woman in her twenties or thirties in good health. The chain employs TRBV27 and TRBJ2-7; 10 nucleotides agree with TRBD2. The CDR3 protein is CASSLGLATYEQYF. The CDR3 coding sequence is TGTGCCAGCAGTCTGGGACTAGCGACGTACGAGCAGTACTTC.